The entry that follows covers one TCR beta chain sequence. TCRdb's copy holds only in-frame clones and misses some; the assay was immunoSEQ multiplex PCR. The sample lists some 220,000 clones; 80% to 90% were seen once. This CDR3 has 14 residues. V was trimmed by 6 bases and J by 4 bases, leaving 15 bases between them. CDR1 is SGHDT and CDR2 is YYEEEE in the germline V gene. This sample is drawn from a study of blood T cell repertoires in COVID-19. The V call is TRBV5-6, the J call TRBJ2-3, with a possible D match to TRBD2 (7 bases). Input material: PBMCs or T cells enriched from blood (not recorded which). The receptor comes from a woman under 30 in a cohort exposed to, infected with or recovered from COVID-19 (not recorded which). The CDR3 nucleotides are TGTGCCAGCACCCTGGAGGGGGGGGCAGATACGCAGTATTTT. Its protein is CASTLEGGADTQYF. Full variable domain (rest looked up from reference TRBV5-6 and TRBJ2-3): DAGVTQSPTHLIKTRGQQVTLRCSPKSGHDTVSWYQQALGQGPQFIFQYYEEEERQRGNFPDRFSGHQFPNYSSELNVNALLLGDSALYLCASTLEGGADTQYFGPGTRLTVL.